These 23 T cell receptor beta chains came from one sample sequenced in a study of T cell responses to AZD1222 COVID-19 vaccine. TCRdb keeps only in-frame clones here, not all; method: immunoSEQ multiplex PCR. This sample has 75,000 to 100,000 clones; 70% to 90% occur once, and the top ten carry 1.6%. Sequences were derived from peripheral blood, sampled on day 0 of AZD1222 vaccination. The receptor set was obtained from an adult in good health.

The chain links TRBV28 to TRBJ1-2; D gene uncertain. The CDR3 length is 13 residues. The ends were cut back, 4 bases at V and 5 bases at J, with 11 bases in the middle. Germline V gene data show CDR1 as MDHEN and CDR2 as SYDVKM. CDR3 sequence: CASSSKLSYGYTF. In DNA, the CDR3 is TGTGCCAGCAGTTCCAAACTCTCGTATGGCTACACCTTC.

V gene TRBV18 combines with J gene TRBJ1-2; 11 bases fit TRBD1. With 3 bases clipped from V and 3 bases from J, the junction kept 9 bases outside the gene matches. This CDR3 spans 17 amino acids. CDR1 is KGHSH and CDR2 is LQKENI in the germline V gene. The DNA of the CDR3 is TGTGCCAGCTCACCTCGGGACAGGGGGAAATGGGACTATGGCTACACCTTC. Residues: CASSPRDRGKWDYGYTF.

The chain has TRBV2 and TRBJ1-6; TRBD1 matches 7 bases. With V trimmed by 8 bases and J by 0 bases, 4 bases remained unmatched. CDR3 size: 15 residues. Germline V lookup: CDR1 SNHLY, CDR2 FYNNEI. CDR3 region: CASEQGSSYNSPLHF. CDR3 in DNA: TGTGCCAGCGAACAGGGGTCCTCCTATAATTCACCCCTCCACTTT.

The V gene is TRBV28, the J gene TRBJ1-2; a weak D match, TRBD1 (6 bases). There are 14 residues in the CDR3. Per the germline V gene, CDR1 is MDHEN and CDR2 is SYDVKM. V dropped 5 bases and J dropped 6 bases, with 16 bases sitting between them. The CDR3 loop is CASSVVSRGDGYTF. DNA for the CDR3: TGTGCCAGCAGTGTCGTCTCTAGGGGGGATGGCTACACCTTC.

This clone was observed a few times. The chain combines TRBV15 with TRBJ1-1; no firm D call. Germline V CDR1 and CDR2: LNHNV, YYDKDF (reference sequence). This CDR3 is 14 amino acids long. V dropped 3 bases and J dropped 6 bases, with 14 bases sitting between them. In DNA, the CDR3 is TGTGCCACCAGCAGGGCTGACGGAGGGTCTGAAGCTTTCTTT. Encoded protein: CATSRADGGSEAFF.

The chain has TRBV20-1 and TRBJ1-1, with TRBD1 matching over 9 bases. Germline V gene sequence: CDR1 DFQATT, CDR2 SNEGSKA (reference sequence). The CDR3 is 11 residues long. The V and J ends lost 6 bases and 5 bases, in that order; junction bases with no gene match: 1. CDR3 amino acids: CSADRGTEAFF. The CDR3 bases are TGCAGTGCAGACAGGGGGACTGAAGCTTTCTTT.

This chain joins TRBV10-3 and TRBJ1-1; maybe TRBD1 (5 bases). The V end was cut by 3 bases, the J end by 1 base, with 15 bases between. Germline CDR1 reads ENHRY; CDR2 reads SYGVKD. This CDR3 comprises 16 residues. The CDR3 loop is CAISDNPGHRNTEAFF. In DNA, the CDR3 is TGTGCCATCAGTGACAACCCAGGGCACAGGAACACTGAAGCTTTCTTT.

The chain uses TRBV19 and TRBJ2-3; TRBD2 aligns across 9 bases. The J segment lost 7 bases and the V segment lost 6 bases, leaving 14 bases of the junction unmatched. CDR1 is LNHDA, CDR2 SQIVND, per germline (reference sequence). There are 16 residues in the CDR3. The CDR3 loop is CASSPTIAGGQNTQYF. The CDR3 DNA reads TGTGCCAGTAGCCCCACGATCGCGGGGGGGCAGAATACGCAGTATTTT.

The V and J genes are TRBV19 and TRBJ1-5; TRBD1 matches at 7 bases. Germline V lookup: CDR1 LNHDA, CDR2 SQIVND (reference sequence). The trim removed 3 bases at V and 8 bases at J, leaving 4 bases unmatched. CDR3 length equals 13 residues. DNA of the CDR3: TGTGCCAGTAGTATTAGGGGGCAGGAGCCCCAGCATTTT. Protein: CASSIRGQEPQHF. The whole variable domain, filled in from reference TRBV19 and TRBJ1-5, reads DGGITQSPKYLFRKEGQNVTLSCEQNLNHDAMYWYRQDPGQGLRLIYYSQIVNDFQKGDIAEGYSVSREKKESFPLTVTSAQKNPTAFYLCASSIRGQEPQHFGDGTRLSIL.

The V gene is TRBV6-1, the J gene TRBJ1-5; possibly TRBD1 for D (5 bases). The ends were cut back, 4 bases at V and 2 bases at J, with 15 bases in the middle. CDR1 is MNHNS and CDR2 is SASEGT in the germline V gene. This CDR3 is 16 amino acids long. As DNA, the CDR3 is TGTGCCAGCAGTGGATCAGGGAAGAAGGGCAATCAGCCCCAGCATTTT. This encodes CASSGSGKKGNQPQHF.

The rearrangement links TRBV10-3 to TRBJ2-3, with D hard to call. Germline V lookup: CDR1 ENHRY, CDR2 SYGVKD. Trimming took off 2 bases at V and 3 bases at J, with 12 bases between the two ends. The CDR3 sequence is 15 residues long. CDR3 DNA: TGTGCCATCAGTGAGGGCGGTTTTCGGACAGATACGCAGTATTTT. Its protein product is CAISEGGFRTDTQYF.

The chain links TRBV2 to TRBJ2-1, with D uncertain. The germline gives CDR1 SNHLY, CDR2 FYNNEI. The CDR3 sequence is 16 residues long. The germline V and J ends were trimmed by 2 bases and 2 bases, with 13 bases remaining between them. DNA for the CDR3: TGTGCCAGCAGTGAACAGTACACATACACCTACAATGAGCAGTTCTTC. It yields the protein CASSEQYTYTYNEQFF.

The chain carries TRBV27 and TRBJ1-4, with TRBD1 as a possible D gene (5 bases). Trimming took off 7 bases at V and 2 bases at J, with 11 bases between the two ends. Per the germline V gene, CDR1 is MNHEY and CDR2 is SMNVEV (reference sequence). The CDR3 is 14 residues long. CDR3: CASKIGVTNEKLFF. The DNA for the CDR3 is TGTGCCAGCAAAATAGGGGTGACTAATGAAAAACTGTTTTTT.

This clone appeared a few times. V usage is TRBV11-2 and J usage is TRBJ2-3; D is possibly TRBD2 (7 bases). This CDR3 region has 17 residues. Trimming shortened V by 6 bases and J by 0 bases, and 19 bases separated the two germline ends. In germline, CDR1 is SGHAT, CDR2 FQNNGV. The CDR3 DNA follows: TGTGCCAGCAGTCCGAGGGGGGGGGATTCTAGCACAGATACGCAGTATTTT. Residues: CASSPRGGDSSTDTQYF. The whole variable domain, remainder taken from reference TRBV11-2 and TRBJ2-3, is EAGVAQSPRYKIIEKRQSVAFWCNPISGHATLYWYQQILGQGPKLLIQFQNNGVVDDSQLPKDRFSAERLKGVDSTLKIQPAKLEDSAVYLCASSPRGGDSSTDTQYFGPGTRLTVL.

The chain recombines TRBV2 with TRBJ2-5, with D hard to call. Trimming pared 6 bases from V and 3 bases from J, leaving 5 bases between. There are 11 residues in the CDR3. Germline lookup yields CDR1 SNHLY and CDR2 FYNNEI. The CDR3 sequence is CASRGEETQYF. As DNA, the CDR3 is TGTGCCAGCAGGGGCGAAGAGACCCAGTACTTC.

The V call is TRBV30, the J call TRBJ2-2; TRBD1 or TRBD2 may be the D gene (6 bases each). Trimming removed 5 bases from V and 3 bases from J, with 16 bases in between. Germline V lookup: CDR1 GTSNPN, CDR2 SVGIG (reference sequence). The CDR3 loop spans 15 amino acids. CDR3 coding DNA: TGTGCCTGGGGCAGAGGGGGGCCGGACACCGGGGAGCTGTTTTTT. Translating it yields CAWGRGGPDTGELFF.

The chain recombines TRBV19 with TRBJ1-1; D unresolved. The CDR3 sequence is 15 residues long. In germline, CDR1 is LNHDA, CDR2 SQIVND (reference sequence). With 5 bases removed from V and 4 bases from J, the gap between germline ends came to 17 bases. In nucleotides, the CDR3 is TGTGCCAGTAGTGAACCCATGGAGTTCGGCACTGAAGCTTTCTTT. Protein sequence: CASSEPMEFGTEAFF.

This sequence joins TRBV4-3 and TRBJ2-5; D unclear. Germline values: CDR1 LGHNA, CDR2 YSLEER. The length of the CDR3 is 14 residues. The ends were cut back, 4 bases at V and 4 bases at J, with 13 bases in the middle. The CDR3 DNA reads as TGCGCCAGCAGCCCAACCGGACGGATAGAGACCCAGTACTTC. Its protein is CASSPTGRIETQYF.

V usage is TRBV19 and J usage is TRBJ2-2; tentatively, D is TRBD2 (6 bases). Germline-derived CDR1 and CDR2 are LNHDA and SQIVND (reference sequence). Trimming removed 6 bases from V and 1 base from J, with 9 bases in between. The CDR3 runs 14 residues. Here the CDR3 reads CASRKGGNTGELFF. CDR3 nucleotides: TGTGCCAGTAGAAAGGGAGGGAACACCGGGGAGCTGTTTTTT.

The rearrangement links TRBV10-3 to TRBJ2-7, with 13 bases lining up with TRBD2. The CDR3 is 19 residues long. After removal of 4 bases from V and 0 bases from J, the junction contained 12 bases not matched to a gene. Germline values: CDR1 ENHRY, CDR2 SYGVKD. The CDR3 sequence is CAISGSGGTSGVSSYEQYF. The CDR3 DNA follows: TGTGCCATCAGTGGATCGGGGGGGACTAGCGGGGTTAGCTCCTACGAGCAGTACTTC.

This chain links TRBV14 with TRBJ2-7; TRBD1 matches 9 bases. With V trimmed by 3 bases and J by 5 bases, 11 bases remained unmatched. The CDR3 extends over 16 amino acids. The germline gives CDR1 SGHDN, CDR2 FVKESK. DNA for the CDR3: TGTGCCAGCAGCCAGTATTCCGGGACAGGGTCCCACGAGCAGTACTTC. Protein product: CASSQYSGTGSHEQYF.

V is TRBV19 and J is TRBJ2-3; weak D call: TRBD1 (5 bases). V was shortened by 1 base and J by 6 bases, with 14 bases between the two germline ends. The CDR3 is 15 residues long. The germline CDR1 and CDR2 sequences are LNHDA and SQIVND (reference sequence). Here the CDR3 DNA reads TGTGCCAGTAGTATAGTACGCGACAGACCCGATACGCAGTATTTT. Protein sequence: CASSIVRDRPDTQYF.

The rearrangement links TRBV9 to TRBJ1-3, with a tentative D call TRBD1 (5 bases). V was clipped by 2 bases and J by 0 bases, with 12 bases between them. The germline CDR1 and CDR2 sequences are SGDLS and YYNGEE. The CDR3 extends over 16 amino acids. CDR3 nucleotide sequence: TGTGCCAGCAGCGTGGGGGGTCCGAGCTCTGGAAACACCATATATTTT. Its protein product is CASSVGGPSSGNTIYF.